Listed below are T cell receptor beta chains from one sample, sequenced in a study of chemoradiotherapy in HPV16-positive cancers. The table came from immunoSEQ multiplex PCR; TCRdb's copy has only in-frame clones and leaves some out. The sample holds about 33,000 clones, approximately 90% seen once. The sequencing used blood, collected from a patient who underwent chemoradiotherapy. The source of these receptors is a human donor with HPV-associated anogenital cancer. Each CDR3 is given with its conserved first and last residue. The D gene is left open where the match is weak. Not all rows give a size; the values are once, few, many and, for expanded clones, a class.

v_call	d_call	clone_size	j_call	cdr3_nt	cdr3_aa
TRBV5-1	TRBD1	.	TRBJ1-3	TGCGCCAGCAGCTCGACAGGGGGTGGCAACACCATATATTTT	CASSSTGGGNTIYF
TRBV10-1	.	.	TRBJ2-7	TGCGCCACGCATCGGGGTGGGGAGCAGTACTTC	CATHRGGEQYF
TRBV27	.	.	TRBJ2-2	TGTGCCAGCACCTGGGAGAACACCGGGGAGCTGTTTTTT	CASTWENTGELFF
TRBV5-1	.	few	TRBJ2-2	TGCGCCAGCAGCTTCGACACGGGAACCGGGGAGCTGTTTTTT	CASSFDTGTGELFF
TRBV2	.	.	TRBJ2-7	TGTGCCAGCACCACCGTAACAGGGTACGAGCAGTACTTC	CASTTVTGYEQYF
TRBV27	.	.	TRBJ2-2	TGTGCCAGCAGTCCCAGGGACGGAGGCGGGGAGCTGTTTTTT	CASSPRDGGGELFF
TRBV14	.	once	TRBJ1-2	TGTGCCAGCAGCCAAGATACACGCTATGGCTACACCTTC	CASSQDTRYGYTF
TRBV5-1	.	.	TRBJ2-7	TGCGCCAGCAGCCCCACCCGCGAATACGAGCAGTACTTC	CASSPTREYEQYF
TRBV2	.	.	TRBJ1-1	TGTGCCAGCAGTGTTAGTGGGGCTAACACTGAAGCTTTCTTT	CASSVSGANTEAFF
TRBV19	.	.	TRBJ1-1	TGTGCCAGTAGTATAGGGGCAGTCAACACTGAAGCTTTCTTT	CASSIGAVNTEAFF
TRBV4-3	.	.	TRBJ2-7	TGCGCCAGCAGCCAAGATCTTCCGGGCTACGAGCAGTACTTC	CASSQDLPGYEQYF
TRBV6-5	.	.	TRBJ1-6	TGTGCCAGCAGTCCCAGTACAGGTCGTAATTCACCCCTCCACTTT	CASSPSTGRNSPLHF
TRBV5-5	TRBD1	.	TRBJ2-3	TGTGCCAGCAGCTTGGGCAGGATACCGGGACAGGGAGAGGATACGCAGTATTTT	CASSLGRIPGQGEDTQYF
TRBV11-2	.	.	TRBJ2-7	TGTGCCAGCAGCTTATCGGTCCGACAAGGCTCCTACGAGCAGTACTTC	CASSLSVRQGSYEQYF
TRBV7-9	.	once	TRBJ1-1	TGTGCCAGCAGCCCCCAACAGGGTTACACTGAAGCTTTCTTT	CASSPQQGYTEAFF
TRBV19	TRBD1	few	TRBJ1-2	TGTGCCAGTAGTATTTTAACAGGGGGCGGCTATGGCTACACCTTC	CASSILTGGGYGYTF
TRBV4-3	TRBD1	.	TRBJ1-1	TGCGCCAGCAGCGACAGGGGCGCTGAAGCTTTCTTT	CASSDRGAEAFF
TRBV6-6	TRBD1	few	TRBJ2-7	TGTGCCAGCAGTTTCGAAAACAGGGGGCAGTACTTC	CASSFENRGQYF
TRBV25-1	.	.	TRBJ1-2	TGTGCCAGCAGTGAAATCGGGGGGTCTAACTATGGCTACACCTTC	CASSEIGGSNYGYTF
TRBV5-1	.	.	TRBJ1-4	TGCGCCAGCAGCCGATCATCCGGGCCGAATGCTTACAATGAAAAACTGTTTTTT	CASSRSSGPNAYNEKLFF
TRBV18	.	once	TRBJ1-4	TGTGCCAGCTCACCGGACAGACTTAATGAAAAACTGTTTTTT	CASSPDRLNEKLFF
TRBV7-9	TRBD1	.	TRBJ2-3	TGTGCCAGCAGCCCCCCCTTCCGGGACAGGGAGGCAGATACGCAGTATTTT	CASSPPFRDREADTQYF
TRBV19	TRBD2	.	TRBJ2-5	TGTGCCAGTAGTATGAGTCTAGCGGGGGGGATCCAAGAGACCCAGTACTTC	CASSMSLAGGIQETQYF
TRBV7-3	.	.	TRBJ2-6	TGTGCCAGCAGCTTAATTGCGGCTGGGGCCAACGTCCTGACTTTC	CASSLIAAGANVLTF
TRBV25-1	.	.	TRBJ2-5	TGTGCCAGCACCGACCGCTACTTCCAAGAGACCCAGTACTTC	CASTDRYFQETQYF
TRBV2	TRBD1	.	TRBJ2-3	TGTGCCAGCAGTAAAGACAGGGGTTTAAAAGATACGCAGTATTTT	CASSKDRGLKDTQYF
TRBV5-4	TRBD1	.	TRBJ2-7	TGTGCCAGCAGCTTGGGGACAGGGAGCGAGCAGTACTTC	CASSLGTGSEQYF
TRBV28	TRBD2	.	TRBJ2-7	TGTGCCAGCAGTCGCGGGGGGGGTACTAGTCTCTTC	CASSRGGGTSLF
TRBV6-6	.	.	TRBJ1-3	TGTGCCAGCAGTTACGCCGACAGGAGCTCTGGAAACACCATATATTTT	CASSYADRSSGNTIYF
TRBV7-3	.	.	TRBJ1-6	TGTGCCAGCAGCAACTCAGAGCACTCACCCCTCCACTTT	CASSNSEHSPLHF
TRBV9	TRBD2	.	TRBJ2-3	TGTGCCAGCGGGCTAGCGGGGAGCACAGATACGCAGTATTTT	CASGLAGSTDTQYF
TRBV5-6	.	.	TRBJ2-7	TGTGCCAGCAGCCCAGGTTCTTGGTACGAGCAGTACTTC	CASSPGSWYEQYF
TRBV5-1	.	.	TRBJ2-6	TGCGCCAGCAGCTTGGATGGGTTATCTGGGGCCAACGTCCTGACTTTC	CASSLDGLSGANVLTF
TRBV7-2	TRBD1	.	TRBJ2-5	TGTGCCAGCAGCTTAGTCCGTGACAGGGATGTTCAGGAGACCCAGTACTTC	CASSLVRDRDVQETQYF
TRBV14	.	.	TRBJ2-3	TGTGCCAGCAGCCAAGATACGGGGGGCGGAGATACGCAGTATTTT	CASSQDTGGGDTQYF
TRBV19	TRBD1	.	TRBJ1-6	TGTGCCAGTAGTGGCGCAACCCAGGGGGGCTCCTATAATTCACCCCTCCACTTT	CASSGATQGGSYNSPLHF
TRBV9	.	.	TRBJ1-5	TGTGCCAGCAGCGTAGAGGGGCGTCAGCCCCAGCATTTT	CASSVEGRQPQHF
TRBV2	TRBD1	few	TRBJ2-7	TGTGCCAGTGGGACAGATACTTTCTACGAGCAGTACTTC	CASGTDTFYEQYF
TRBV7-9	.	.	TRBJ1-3	TGTGCCAGCAGCTTAAAAGGGGCGCGGGGAAACACCATATATTTT	CASSLKGARGNTIYF
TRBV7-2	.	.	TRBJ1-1	TGTGCCAGCAGCTTACCCTTAGGGGGGAACACTGAAGCTTTCTTT	CASSLPLGGNTEAFF
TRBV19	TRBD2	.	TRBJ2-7	TGTGCCAGTACAGCGGGGGGGACCTCCTACGAGCAGTACTTC	CASTAGGTSYEQYF
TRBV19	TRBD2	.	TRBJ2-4	TGTGCCAGCCATGGGGGGGTAGTAAACATTCAGTACTTC	CASHGGVVNIQYF
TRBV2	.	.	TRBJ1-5	TGTGCCAGCAGGGATAGACAGTTCAGGCAGCCCCAGCATTTT	CASRDRQFRQPQHF
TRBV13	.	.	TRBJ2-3	TGTGCCAGTACGGGGCATAGCACAGATACGCAGTATTTT	CASTGHSTDTQYF
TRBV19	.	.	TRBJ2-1	TGTGCCAGTAGTATTTACAACGCTTGGGGGAATGAGCAGTTCTTC	CASSIYNAWGNEQFF
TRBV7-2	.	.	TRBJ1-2	TGTGCCAGCAGCTTACAGGGATCGCCTAACTATGGCTACACCTTC	CASSLQGSPNYGYTF
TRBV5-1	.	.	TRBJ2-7	TGCGCCAGCAGCGAGTTGGACGTCCCCTACGAGCAGTACTTC	CASSELDVPYEQYF
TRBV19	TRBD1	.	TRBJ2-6	TGTGCCACCAGTCAGGACAGGGTTCCTGGGGCCAACGTCCTGACTTTC	CATSQDRVPGANVLTF
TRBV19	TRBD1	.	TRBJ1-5	TGTGCCAGTAACCAGGACAGGGGTAGCAATCAGCCCCAGCATTTT	CASNQDRGSNQPQHF
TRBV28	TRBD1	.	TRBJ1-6	TGTGCCAGCATCTTGGAGGGGGCGCGGAATTCACCCCTCCACTTT	CASILEGARNSPLHF